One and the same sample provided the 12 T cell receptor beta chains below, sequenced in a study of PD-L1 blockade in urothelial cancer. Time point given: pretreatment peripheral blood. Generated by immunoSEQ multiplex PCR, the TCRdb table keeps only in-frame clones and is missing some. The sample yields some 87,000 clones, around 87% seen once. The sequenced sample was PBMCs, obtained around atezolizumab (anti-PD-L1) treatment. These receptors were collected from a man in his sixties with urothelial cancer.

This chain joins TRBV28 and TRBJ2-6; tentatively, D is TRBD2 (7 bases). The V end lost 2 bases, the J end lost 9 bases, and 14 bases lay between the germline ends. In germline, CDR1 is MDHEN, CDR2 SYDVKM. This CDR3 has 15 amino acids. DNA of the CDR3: TGTGCCAGCAGTTTAAGAGGGGGGGTTAACAACGTCCTGACTTTC. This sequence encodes CASSLRGGVNNVLTF.

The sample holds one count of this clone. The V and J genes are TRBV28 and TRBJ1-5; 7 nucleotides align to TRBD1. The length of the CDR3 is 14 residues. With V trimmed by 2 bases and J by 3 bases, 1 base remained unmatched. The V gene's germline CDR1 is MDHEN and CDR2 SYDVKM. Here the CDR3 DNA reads TGTGCCAGCAGTTTAGGGACAGTCAATCAGCCCCAGCATTTT. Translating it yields CASSLGTVNQPQHF.

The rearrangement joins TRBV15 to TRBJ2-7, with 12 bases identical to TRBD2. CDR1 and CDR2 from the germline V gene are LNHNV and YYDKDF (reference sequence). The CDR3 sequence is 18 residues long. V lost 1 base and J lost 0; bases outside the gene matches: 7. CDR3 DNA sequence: TGTGCCACCAGCAGAGTGATTCTAGCGGGGGGGAGCTCCTACGAGCAGTACTTC. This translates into CATSRVILAGGSSYEQYF. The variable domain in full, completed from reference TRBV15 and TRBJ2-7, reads DAMVIQNPRYQVTQFGKPVTLSCSQTLNHNVMYWYQQKSSQAPKLLFHYYDKDFNNEADTPDNFQSRRPNTSFCFLDIRSPGLGDTAMYLCATSRVILAGGSSYEQYFGPGTRLTVT.

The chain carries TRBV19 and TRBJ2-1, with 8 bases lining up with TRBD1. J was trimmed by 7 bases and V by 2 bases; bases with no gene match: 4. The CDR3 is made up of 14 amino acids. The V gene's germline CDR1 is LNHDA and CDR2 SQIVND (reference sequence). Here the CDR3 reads CASSITGGKNEQFF. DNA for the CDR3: TGTGCCAGTAGTATAACAGGGGGAAAGAATGAGCAGTTCTTC.

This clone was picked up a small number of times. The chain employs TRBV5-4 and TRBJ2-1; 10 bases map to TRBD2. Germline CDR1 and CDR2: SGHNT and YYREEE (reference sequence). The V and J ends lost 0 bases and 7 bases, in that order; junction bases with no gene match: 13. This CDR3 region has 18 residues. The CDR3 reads CASSLGLAGVGGRNEQFF. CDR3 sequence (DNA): TGTGCCAGCAGCTTGGGGCTAGCGGGAGTTGGTGGGAGGAATGAGCAGTTCTTC. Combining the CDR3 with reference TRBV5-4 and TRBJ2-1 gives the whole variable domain ETGVTQSPTHLIKTRGQQVTLRCSSQSGHNTVSWYQQALGQGPQFIFQYYREEENGRGNFPPRFSGLQFPNYSSELNVNALELDDSALYLCASSLGLAGVGGRNEQFFGPGTRLTVL.

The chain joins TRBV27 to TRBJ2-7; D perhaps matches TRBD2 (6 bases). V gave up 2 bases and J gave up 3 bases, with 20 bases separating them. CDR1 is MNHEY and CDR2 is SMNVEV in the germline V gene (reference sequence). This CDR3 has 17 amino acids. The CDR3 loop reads CASSLDPMGGTLYEQYF. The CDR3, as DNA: TGTGCCAGCAGTTTAGACCCCATGGGCGGGACCCTCTACGAGCAGTACTTC.

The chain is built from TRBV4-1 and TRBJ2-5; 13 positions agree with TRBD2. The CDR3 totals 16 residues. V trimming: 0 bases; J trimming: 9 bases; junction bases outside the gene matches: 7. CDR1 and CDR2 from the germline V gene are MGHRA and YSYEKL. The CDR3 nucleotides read TGCGCCAGCAGCCAAGATGGGACTAGCGGGACCCCGGCCCAGTACTTC. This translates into CASSQDGTSGTPAQYF.

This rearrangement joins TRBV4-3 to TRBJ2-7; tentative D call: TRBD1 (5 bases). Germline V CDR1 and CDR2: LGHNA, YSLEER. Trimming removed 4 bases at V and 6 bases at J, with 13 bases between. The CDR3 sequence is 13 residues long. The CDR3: CASSPDDSREQYF. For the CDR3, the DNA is TGCGCCAGCAGCCCTGATGACAGCCGCGAGCAGTACTTC.

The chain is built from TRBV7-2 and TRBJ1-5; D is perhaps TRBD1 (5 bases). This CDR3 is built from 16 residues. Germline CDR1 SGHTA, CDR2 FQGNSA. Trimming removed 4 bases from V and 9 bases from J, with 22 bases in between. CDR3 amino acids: CASSSSGTAPARPQHF. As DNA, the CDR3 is TGTGCCAGCAGCTCAAGCGGGACCGCTCCGGCTCGGCCCCAGCATTTT.

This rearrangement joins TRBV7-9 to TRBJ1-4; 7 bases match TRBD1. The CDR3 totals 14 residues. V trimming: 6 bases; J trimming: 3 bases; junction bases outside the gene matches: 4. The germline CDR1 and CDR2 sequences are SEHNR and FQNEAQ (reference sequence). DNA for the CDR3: TGTGCCAGCAGGCCGGGGACAGCTAATGAAAAACTGTTTTTT. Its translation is CASRPGTANEKLFF. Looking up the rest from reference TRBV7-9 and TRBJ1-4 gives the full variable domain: DTGVSQNPRHKITKRGQNVTFRCDPISEHNRLYWYRQTLGQGPEFLTYFQNEAQLEKSRLLSDRFSAERPKGSFSTLEIQRTEQGDSAMYLCASRPGTANEKLFFGSGTQLSVL.

This CDR3 is CASSLAASWGNEQYF. The CDR3 DNA follows: TGTGCCAGCAGCTTAGCAGCCAGTTGGGGCAACGAGCAGTACTTC. This sequence joins TRBV7-9 and TRBJ2-7; a weak D match, TRBD1 (5 bases). Trimming pared 0 bases from V and 5 bases from J, leaving 14 bases between. The CDR3 is 15 amino acids. Germline V CDR1 and CDR2: SEHNR, FQNEAQ (reference sequence).

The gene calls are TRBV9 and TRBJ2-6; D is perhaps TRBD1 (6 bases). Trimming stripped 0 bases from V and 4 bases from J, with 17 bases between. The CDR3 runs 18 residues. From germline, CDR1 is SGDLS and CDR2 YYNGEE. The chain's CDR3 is CASSVEGWQGLGANVLTF. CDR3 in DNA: TGTGCCAGCAGCGTAGAGGGGTGGCAGGGGTTGGGGGCCAACGTCCTGACTTTC. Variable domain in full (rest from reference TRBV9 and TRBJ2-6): DSGVTQTPKHLITATGQRVTLRCSPRSGDLSVYWYQQSLDQGLQFLIQYYNGEERAKGNILERFSAQQFPDLHSELNLSSLELGDSALYFCASSVEGWQGLGANVLTFGAGSRLTVL.